The 21 T cell receptor beta chains reported below all come from one sample, sequenced in a study of shared T cell receptors in the human thymus (dated by TCRdb to the early 2020s). Library creation used the immunoSEQ multiplex PCR assay. TCRdb stores this immuneACCESS table with in-frame sequences only. Part of the clones is absent; in the studies checked, under half of the shortfall reflects unresolved V genes, and no reason is known for the rest. This sample lists more than 550,000 clones; over 75% were detected once. Together, the top ten hold 0.0094% of the sample. This sample also belongs to another study, concerning human thymus T cells.

The sequencing sample was made of thymocytes. The receptors were gathered from a boy less than two years old with a congenital heart defect. Donor details come from another sample of the same person, matched by shared clones.

The chain has TRBV7-2 and TRBJ2-7; D is ambiguous. The CDR3 is 15 amino acids. Germline values: CDR1 SGHTA, CDR2 FQGNSA. The V end lost 1 base, the J end lost 6 bases, and 16 bases lay between the germline ends. Here the CDR3 reads CASSLVAPNVREQYF. CDR3 nucleotides: TGTGCCAGCAGCTTAGTGGCTCCCAACGTCCGCGAGCAGTACTTC. Combining the CDR3 with reference TRBV7-2 and TRBJ2-7 gives the whole variable domain GAGVSQSPSNKVTEKGKDVELRCDPISGHTALYWYRQSLGQGLEFLIYFQGNSAPDKSGLPSDRFSAERTGGSVSTLTIQRTQQEDSAVYLCASSLVAPNVREQYFGPGTRLTVT.

The CDR3 DNA sequence: TGTGCCAGCAGACTAGCGGGAGAAGGAGATACGCAGTATTTT. Amino acids: CASRLAGEGDTQYF. The chain employs TRBV2 and TRBJ2-3, with 11 positions matching TRBD2. The CDR3 covers 14 residues. Germline CDR1 is SNHLY and CDR2 is FYNNEI. Unmatched junction bases numbered 4, after V lost 6 bases and J lost 5 bases.

V and J are TRBV10-3 and TRBJ2-7; weak D call: TRBD1 (6 bases). The CDR3 is 15 residues long. Germline V CDR1 and CDR2: ENHRY, SYGVKD. V was pared by 0 bases and J by 4 bases, with 13 bases between. Here the CDR3 reads CAISESVGGTYEQYF. As DNA, the CDR3 is TGTGCCATCAGTGAGTCGGTAGGGGGTACGTACGAGCAGTACTTC.

This clone has more than one count but fewer than ten. This sequence joins TRBV2 and TRBJ2-1; D possibly corresponds to TRBD1 (5 bases). Germline CDR1 reads SNHLY; CDR2 reads FYNNEI. The CDR3 covers 12 residues. V was trimmed by 6 bases and J by 7 bases, leaving 10 bases between them. The CDR3 DNA follows: TGTGCCAGCAGACTACAGGTGAATGAGCAGTTCTTC. It codes for CASRLQVNEQFF.

The genes are TRBV14 and TRBJ2-7; 12 bases map to TRBD2. The ends lost 4 bases at V and 0 bases at J; junction bases unmatched: 22. This CDR3 region has 22 residues. Germline V gives CDR1 SGHDN, CDR2 FVKESK. The CDR3 reads CASSLWKWPGPTSGRGSYEQYF. The DNA for the CDR3 is TGTGCCAGCAGCCTTTGGAAATGGCCTGGACCGACTAGCGGGAGAGGCTCCTACGAGCAGTACTTC.

J is TRBJ2-7 and V is TRBV5-6; 8 nucleotides match TRBD1. The CDR3 covers 16 residues. CDR1 and CDR2 (germline): SGHDT, YYEEEE. V lost 1 base and J lost 3; bases outside the gene matches: 9. The CDR3 is CASSLRTGRIFYEQYF. The CDR3 nucleotides read TGTGCCAGCAGCTTGCGGACAGGGCGCATCTTCTACGAGCAGTACTTC.

This clone was counted between two and nine times. The chain combines TRBV7-9 with TRBJ1-4; 8 bases match TRBD1. The CDR3 sequence is 15 residues long. The V gene's germline CDR1 is SEHNR and CDR2 FQNEAQ (reference sequence). Unmatched junction bases numbered 13, after V lost 8 bases and J lost 8 bases. CDR3 loop: CASGYGGQGGEKLFF. As DNA, the CDR3 is TGTGCCAGCGGCTACGGAGGACAGGGAGGAGAAAAACTGTTTTTT.

The genes are TRBV4-1 and TRBJ1-4; D gene unclear. This CDR3 has 14 residues. V was cut by 0 bases and J by 5 bases, with 7 bases left in between. Germline V CDR1 and CDR2: MGHRA, YSYEKL. The CDR3 reads CASSQDAGNEKLFF. In DNA, the CDR3 is TGCGCCAGCAGCCAAGATGCGGGGAATGAAAAACTGTTTTTT.

V and J are TRBV7-9 and TRBJ1-2; the match to TRBD1 covers 9 bases. This CDR3 region has 13 residues. Germline V lookup: CDR1 SEHNR, CDR2 FQNEAQ (reference sequence). J gave up 7 bases and V 5 bases, and 5 bases lay outside the gene matches. CDR3 sequence (DNA): TGTGCCAGCAGCCCGGACAGGGGAGGTGGCTACACCTTC. Its protein is CASSPDRGGGYTF.

The chain links TRBV18 to TRBJ1-1, with TRBD1 matching over 7 bases. CDR1 and CDR2 (germline): KGHSH, LQKENI. The ends lost 6 bases at V and 4 bases at J; junction bases unmatched: 5. This CDR3 has 13 residues. CDR3 residues: CASSQQGTTEAFF. CDR3 sequence (DNA): TGTGCCAGCTCTCAACAGGGGACCACTGAAGCTTTCTTT.

This clone appeared a few times. The chain combines TRBV4-1 with TRBJ2-2; 9 nucleotides match TRBD2. The CDR3 is 19 residues long. V was pared by 0 bases and J by 0 bases, with 8 bases of the junction left unmatched. From germline, CDR1 is MGHRA and CDR2 YSYEKL. This CDR3 is CASSQEEREAPPNTGELFF. The DNA for the CDR3 is TGCGCCAGCAGCCAAGAGGAGCGGGAGGCCCCACCGAACACCGGGGAGCTGTTTTTT.

The rearrangement uses TRBV5-8 and TRBJ2-2; 8 nucleotides agree with TRBD1. Germline CDR1 reads SGHTS; CDR2 reads YDEGEE. The J segment lost 6 bases and the V segment lost 0 bases, leaving 4 bases of the junction unmatched. CDR3 length: 15 amino acids. The DNA of the CDR3 is TGTGCCAGCAGCTTGGGGACAGGGAGAGCCGGGGAGCTGTTTTTT. Its protein is CASSLGTGRAGELFF. Looking up the rest from reference TRBV5-8 and TRBJ2-2 gives the full variable domain: EAGVTQSPTHLIKTRGQQATLRCSPISGHTSVYWYQQALGLGLQFLLWYDEGEERNRGNFPPRFSGRQFPNYSSELNVNALELEDSALYLCASSLGTGRAGELFFGEGSRLTVL.

The chain uses TRBV4-2 and TRBJ2-5, with 7 bases aligning to TRBD1. The CDR3 is made up of 16 amino acids. Looked up from germline, CDR1 is LGHNA and CDR2 is YNFKEQ. J was trimmed by 5 bases and V by 2 bases; bases with no gene match: 11. CDR3 in amino acids: CASSQLTGPTGETQYF. The CDR3 DNA reads TGTGCCAGCAGCCAATTGACAGGGCCGACGGGGGAGACCCAGTACTTC.

This chain joins TRBV14 and TRBJ2-7; 9 nucleotides line up with TRBD1. CDR3 length equals 15 residues. Unmatched junction bases numbered 3, after V lost 1 base and J lost 2 bases. Germline assignment: CDR1 SGHDN and CDR2 FVKESK. This CDR3 is CASSQGTGVPYEQYF. The CDR3 DNA reads TGTGCCAGCAGCCAAGGGACAGGGGTTCCCTACGAGCAGTACTTC.

The J gene is TRBJ2-5, the V gene TRBV5-1; TRBD2 is a possible D gene (6 bases). The J call may be mistaken, given a closer DNA end match to TRBJ2-7. Germline loops: CDR1 SGHRS, CDR2 YFSETQ. This CDR3 has 16 residues. The CDR3 DNA sequence: TGCGCCAGCAGCTTGGTTTCGGGGGAGACCTCCTACGAGCAGTACTTC. Translating gives CASSLVSGETSYEQYF.

This chain connects TRBV5-1 to TRBJ2-7, with 11 nucleotides matching TRBD1. J was trimmed by 5 bases and V by 0 bases; bases with no gene match: 7. CDR1 SGHRS and CDR2 YFSETQ come from the germline V gene. The CDR3 has 16 amino acids. The CDR3 is CASSLAGQGAFNEQYF. The CDR3 DNA is TGCGCCAGCAGCTTGGCAGGACAGGGGGCGTTCAACGAGCAGTACTTC.

The chain has TRBV27 and TRBJ2-7, with 9 positions matching TRBD1. The CDR3 spans 14 residues. J lost 3 bases, V lost 5 bases, and 5 bases had no gene match. Per germline, CDR1 MNHEY and CDR2 SMNVEV (reference sequence). In DNA, the CDR3 is TGTGCCAGCAGTCCGGGACAGGGAGGCTACGAGCAGTACTTC. It is translated as CASSPGQGGYEQYF.

The chain employs TRBV15 and TRBJ1-1; D gene ambiguous. The CDR3 spans 13 residues. Germline lookup yields CDR1 LNHNV and CDR2 YYDKDF (reference sequence). Trimming left V 0 bases short and J 6 bases short, with 8 bases between. The chain's CDR3 is CATSRDFRPEAFF. The CDR3 DNA is TGTGCCACCAGCAGAGATTTCAGGCCTGAAGCTTTCTTT.

This chain joins TRBV27 and TRBJ2-1; 12 positions match TRBD2. Germline V gene data show CDR1 as MNHEY and CDR2 as SMNVEV (reference sequence). This CDR3 is 15 amino acids long. The ends lost 7 bases at V and 7 bases at J; junction bases unmatched: 8. The CDR3 coding sequence is TGTGCCAGCACCTCCGAGGGGACTAGCGGGAATGAGCAGTTCTTC. Its translation is CASTSEGTSGNEQFF.

V gene TRBV7-2 combines with J gene TRBJ2-1; D is possibly TRBD1 (6 bases). V lost 6 bases and J 9 bases, leaving 18 bases between the germline ends. Germline CDR1 and CDR2: SGHTA and FQGNSA. This CDR3 is 14 amino acids long. The CDR3 is CASRTPLQGPEQFF. The DNA for the CDR3 is TGTGCCAGCAGGACCCCTCTACAGGGCCCTGAGCAGTTCTTC.

The chain uses TRBV19 and TRBJ1-5; D gene uncertain. Between the trimmed V and J ends, which lost 3 bases and 0 bases, there was a span of 24 bases. This CDR3 is 20 amino acids long. Germline V CDR1 and CDR2: LNHDA, SQIVND (reference sequence). In nucleotides, the CDR3 is TGTGCCAGTAGTATGGCCCCTCCGAGTGGAACTAACTATAGCAATCAGCCCCAGCATTTT. Its translation is CASSMAPPSGTNYSNQPQHF. The whole variable domain, filled in from reference TRBV19 and TRBJ1-5, reads DGGITQSPKYLFRKEGQNVTLSCEQNLNHDAMYWYRQDPGQGLRLIYYSQIVNDFQKGDIAEGYSVSREKKESFPLTVTSAQKNPTAFYLCASSMAPPSGTNYSNQPQHFGDGTRLSIL.